These 27 T cell receptor beta chains originate from one sample sequenced in a study of regulatory T cells in long-lasting Graves disease. The authors built TCR beta libraries using iRepertoire HTBI primers and Arm-PCR of CDR3 regions. TCRdb called the multiplex PCR reads again in MiXCR, with one record for every CDR3 protein. The table has approximately 400,000 distinct CDR3 sequences, 15% seen once. Sample time point: newly diagnosed GD, antithyroid drugs for less than 3 months. PBMC RNA was the source of the TCR library. The same sample was also studied in work on T cells in Graves' hyperthyroidism and ophthalmopathy.

This specimen was peripheral blood mononuclear cells (PBMCs), taken at new diagnosis, from a patient treated with antithyroid drugs. These receptors all come from a woman aged 40 to 55 with Graves disease.

The chain combines TRBV6-1 with TRBJ2-7, with TRBD2 identical over 7 bases. The CDR3 covers 14 residues. Germline V lookup: CDR1 MNHNS, CDR2 SASEGT. J lost 5 bases, V lost 5 bases, and 9 bases had no gene match. The DNA of the CDR3 is TGTGCCAGCAGTCCTTTGCGGGAGCTCCACGAGCAGTACTTC. It encodes CASSPLRELHEQYF.

The V call is TRBV14, the J call TRBJ2-5, with 10 bases matching TRBD1. V lost 4 bases, J lost 5 bases, and 7 bases stayed unmatched. The V gene's germline CDR1 is SGHDN and CDR2 FVKESK. This CDR3 has 15 residues. The DNA for the CDR3 is TGTGCCAGCAGCCTCACCGGGACAGGGGTCGAGACCCAGTACTTC. Encoded protein: CASSLTGTGVETQYF.

This clonotype has just a few counts. The rearrangement joins TRBV12-5 to TRBJ2-6; 8 bases agree with TRBD1. There are 18 residues in the CDR3. With 1 base clipped from V and 0 bases from J, the junction kept 5 bases outside the gene matches. CDR1 LGHNT and CDR2 FRNRAP come from the germline V gene. CDR3 coding DNA: TGTGCTAGTGGTTTGGGTAGACAGGGGTCCTCTGGGGCCAACGTCCTGACTTTC. It codes for CASGLGRQGSSGANVLTF.

Many counts were recorded for this clonotype. CDR3 region: CASGSGLGVTDTQYF. Written as DNA, the CDR3 is TGTGCTAGTGGTTCTGGACTAGGAGTGACAGATACGCAGTATTTT. The chain carries TRBV12-5 and TRBJ2-3; 7 bases are shared with TRBD2. Germline CDR1 and CDR2: LGHNT and FRNRAP. This CDR3 is 15 amino acids long. The ends lost 4 bases at V and 3 bases at J; junction bases unmatched: 7.

This clonotype came up many times. The rearrangement links TRBV5-6 to TRBJ2-2; 16 nucleotides align to TRBD2. Germline V gene sequence: CDR1 SGHDT, CDR2 YYEEEE. V trimming: 4 bases; J trimming: 5 bases; junction bases outside the gene matches: 11. The CDR3 is made up of 19 amino acids. In DNA, the CDR3 is TGTGCCAGCAGCACAGCGACGGGACTAGCGGGAGGGCCGACCGGGGAGCTGTTTTTT. It encodes CASSTATGLAGGPTGELFF.

Many counts were recorded for this clonotype. This sequence joins TRBV7-2 and TRBJ2-2, with a weak D call TRBD2 (5 bases). Deletions cut 6 bases from V and 4 bases from J, with 12 bases between. The CDR3 contains 14 residues. In germline, CDR1 is SGHTA, CDR2 FQGNSA. In DNA form, the CDR3 reads TGTGCCAGCAGTGGGCAGAGGGTCACCGGGGAGCTGTTTTTT. Residues: CASSGQRVTGELFF.

On this clonotype itself: Given a much more abundant clone one base away, this may be a read error. The chain employs TRBV9 and TRBJ2-2; D is perhaps TRBD1 or TRBD2 (6 bases each). The CDR3 runs to 17 residues. V lost 6 bases, J lost 5 bases, and 23 bases lay in between. Germline V gene data show CDR1 as SGDLS and CDR2 as YYNGEE. CDR3 sequence: CASNAGSGGAGTGELFF. CDR3 DNA sequence: TGTGCCAGCAACGCGGGAAGTGGGGGCGCAGGGACCGGGGAGCTGTTTTTT.

The chain uses TRBV4-1 and TRBJ2-7, with TRBD2 as a possible D gene (6 bases). CDR1 MGHRA and CDR2 YSYEKL come from the germline V gene. This CDR3 comprises 14 residues. V was shortened by 5 bases and J by 1 base, with 12 bases between the two germline ends. The CDR3 loop reads CASSFDSGSYEQYF. The CDR3 nucleotides read TGCGCCAGCAGCTTTGATAGCGGTTCCTACGAGCAGTACTTC.

This clonotype was counted ten times or more. This chain uses TRBV28 with TRBJ2-1; 10 bases agree with TRBD2. Germline assignment: CDR1 MDHEN and CDR2 SYDVKM. V lost 1 base, J lost 7 bases, and 4 bases stayed unmatched. The CDR3 extends over 15 amino acids. In DNA, the CDR3 is TGTGCCAGCAGTTTATATTCTAGCGGGAGTAATGAGCAGTTCTTC. Translation: CASSLYSSGSNEQFF.

Notes on this clonotype: A much larger clone sits a single nucleotide away, making a read error possible. The J gene is TRBJ2-5, the V gene TRBV7-2, with D perhaps matching TRBD1 (6 bases). Germline CDR1 reads SGHTA; CDR2 reads FQGNSA. CDR3 length: 14 amino acids. CDR3 region: CAISSQTGPETQYF. CDR3 nucleotides: TGTGCCATCAGCTCCCAGACAGGCCCTGAGACCCAGTACTTC.

This rearrangement joins TRBV3-1 to TRBJ1-1; tentative D call: TRBD1 (6 bases). This CDR3 has 16 amino acids. The V and J ends lost 4 bases and 7 bases respectively, with 22 bases between them. Germline V gives CDR1 LGHDT, CDR2 YNNKEL (reference sequence). The CDR3 DNA follows: TGTGCCAGCAGCCTCCGTGAGAGGGGGATAATCGGTGAAGCTTTCTTT. It yields the protein CASSLRERGIIGEAFF.

V gene TRBV25-1 combines with J gene TRBJ2-2; TRBD1 aligns across 8 bases. Trimming at V came to 4 bases and at J to 4 bases, leaving 5 bases not matched to a gene. Per germline, CDR1 MGHDK and CDR2 SYGVNS. The CDR3 sequence is 15 residues long. This CDR3 is CASSVGQASTGELFF. The DNA for the CDR3 is TGTGCCAGCAGTGTGGGACAGGCGAGCACCGGGGAGCTGTTTTTT.

This clonotype was seen repeatedly, ten times or more. The rearrangement joins TRBV29-1 to TRBJ2-1; 16 bases map to TRBD2. The germline gives CDR1 SQVTM, CDR2 ANQGSEA. The length of the CDR3 is 19 residues. The junction had 8 bases not matched to a gene; V was cut back by 2 bases and J by 1 base. For the CDR3, the DNA is TGCAGCGTTGAAATCGGGACTAGCGGGAGGGCTCTTTCCTACAATGAGCAGTTCTTC. Amino acids: CSVEIGTSGRALSYNEQFF.

Of note for this clonotype: A much larger clone lies a single base off, so this may be a read error. The chain has TRBV5-1 and TRBJ2-3, with TRBD2 matching over 9 bases. This CDR3 is built from 17 residues. V shed 7 bases and J 0 bases; nucleotides not matched to a gene: 12. CDR1 is SGHRS, CDR2 YFSETQ, per germline. CDR3 nucleotide sequence: TGCGCCAGCGGCTCGTTTATAGCGGGAGAGAGCACAGATACGCAGTATTTT. Encoded protein: CASGSFIAGESTDTQYF.

This clonotype was counted only a few times. V gene TRBV20-1 combines with J gene TRBJ2-4, with unresolved D. Trimming stripped 1 base from V and 0 bases from J, with 7 bases between. The CDR3 is 14 residues long. Germline V lookup: CDR1 DFQATT, CDR2 SNEGSKA (reference sequence). This CDR3 reads CSARGKVAKNIQYF. The CDR3 DNA is TGCAGTGCTAGAGGGAAAGTAGCCAAAAACATTCAGTACTTC.

This clonotype was observed at least ten times. The chain couples TRBV12-3 or TRBV12-4 to TRBJ1-5; 9 positions agree with TRBD1. The CDR3 is made up of 15 amino acids. The V segment lost 5 bases and the J segment 6 bases; nucleotides outside the gene matches: 8. In nucleotides, the CDR3 is TGTGCCAGCAGTGTGGACAGGGGTATATCTCAGCCCCAGCATTTT. Translation: CASSVDRGISQPQHF.

This clonotype appeared a few times. This chain links TRBV20-1 with TRBJ1-2; 9 positions agree with TRBD1. J lost 8 bases, V lost 2 bases, and 15 bases had no gene match. CDR3 length: 16 residues. Germline V lookup: CDR1 DFQATT, CDR2 SNEGSKA (reference sequence). Here the CDR3 DNA reads TGCAGTGCTAGATCCCCCGGGGACAGGGAGCGCCGAGGCTACACCTTC. Protein product: CSARSPGDRERRGYTF.

In this sample, this clonotype turned up a few times. V gene TRBV20-1 combines with J gene TRBJ2-7; 10 bases line up with TRBD2. V was clipped by 0 bases and J by 7 bases; unmatched bases: 9. This CDR3 contains 15 residues. Germline-derived CDR1 and CDR2 are DFQATT and SNEGSKA (reference sequence). The DNA of the CDR3 is TGCAGTGCTAGAGATAGGGCTAGCGGGAGCGGGGAGCAGTACTTC. Translating it yields CSARDRASGSGEQYF.

The table lists this clonotype with many counts. V and J are TRBV12-3 or TRBV12-4 and TRBJ2-5, with D possibly matching TRBD1 (6 bases). Trimming took off 5 bases at V and 2 bases at J, with 15 bases between the two ends. The CDR3 sequence is 15 residues long. The DNA of the CDR3 is TGTGCCAGCAGTACGCCGGACAGCCAGCAAGAGACCCAGTACTTC. As protein: CASSTPDSQQETQYF.

V gene TRBV28 combines with J gene TRBJ2-7; the match to TRBD1 covers 8 bases. The CDR3 consists of 15 residues. The V segment lost 9 bases and the J segment 4 bases; nucleotides outside the gene matches: 14. CDR1 and CDR2 from the germline V gene are MDHEN and SYDVKM. CDR3 region: CASKAGGKGPYEQYF. In nucleotides, the CDR3 is TGTGCCAGTAAAGCAGGGGGCAAGGGGCCTTACGAGCAGTACTTC.

The V call is TRBV6-1, the J call TRBJ1-3, with 7 bases fitting TRBD1. Trimming at V came to 7 bases and at J to 7 bases, leaving 1 base not matched to a gene. Germline assignment: CDR1 MNHNS and CDR2 SASEGT. This CDR3 has 11 residues. CDR3 nucleotide sequence: TGTGCCAGCAAACAGGGGAACACCATATATTTT. Protein: CASKQGNTIYF.

This chain connects TRBV7-6 to TRBJ1-1; D is uncertain. Trimming took off 1 base at V and 4 bases at J, with 13 bases between the two ends. The CDR3 is 15 amino acids. Looked up from germline, CDR1 is SGHVS and CDR2 is FNYEAQ. In DNA, the CDR3 is TGTGCCAGCAGCTTAGTTCCGGGGAGGCCCACTGAAGCTTTCTTT. Its protein is CASSLVPGRPTEAFF.

This clonotype was picked up many times. CDR3 in DNA: TGTGCCTGGAGCCGGGACAGCCGCCAAGAGACCCAGTACTTC. Translated: CAWSRDSRQETQYF. The J gene is TRBJ2-5, the V gene TRBV30; 7 nucleotides agree with TRBD1. This CDR3 contains 14 residues. Germline values: CDR1 GTSNPN, CDR2 SVGIG (reference sequence). The junction had 5 bases not matched to a gene; V was cut back by 3 bases and J by 1 base.

V usage is TRBV20-1 and J usage is TRBJ1-3; possibly TRBD1 for D (6 bases). Per germline, CDR1 DFQATT and CDR2 SNEGSKA (reference sequence). V dropped 5 bases and J dropped 2 bases, with 10 bases sitting between them. The CDR3 is 13 amino acids. The CDR3 is CSAEDSTGNTIYF. CDR3 nucleotide sequence: TGCAGTGCTGAGGACAGCACTGGAAACACCATATATTTT.

With respect to this clonotype: A read error may explain this, as a much larger clone is one base away. The V gene is TRBV7-2, the J gene TRBJ2-3, with D perhaps TRBD1 (5 bases). Germline V gives CDR1 SGHTA, CDR2 FQGNSA. The CDR3 sequence is 16 residues long. V was cut by 2 bases and J by 5 bases, with 17 bases left in between. The CDR3 is CASSLSRVARVDTQYF. The CDR3 bases are TGTGCCAGCAGCTTATCCAGGGTCGCCCGGGTAGATACGCAGTATTTT.

There are a few counts of this clonotype. With a far larger clone one base away, a read error is the likely cause. The J gene is TRBJ1-4, the V gene TRBV6-5; 9 nucleotides match TRBD1. The ends lost 2 bases at V and 6 bases at J; junction bases unmatched: 1. The CDR3 is 14 amino acids. The germline V gene encodes CDR1 MNHEY and CDR2 SVGAGI. The CDR3 sequence is CASSYGTGHEKLFF. CDR3 bases: TGTGCCAGCAGTTACGGGACAGGGCATGAAAAACTGTTTTTT.

This clonotype occurred a few times. The rearrangement links TRBV27 to TRBJ2-7, with 8 bases lining up with TRBD1. V lost 6 bases, J lost 3 bases, and 7 bases stayed unmatched. Germline V gene sequence: CDR1 MNHEY, CDR2 SMNVEV (reference sequence). The CDR3 is 14 residues long. The DNA for the CDR3 is TGTGCCAGCAGAAAGGGACAGGTGATCTACGAGCAGTACTTC. Translation gives CASRKGQVIYEQYF.